This entry lists 5 T cell receptor beta chains sequenced from one sample in a study of cytomegalovirus exposure and HLA in healthy donors. Researchers ran the PCR with 60 Vbeta and 13 Jbeta primers. Using immunoSEQ multiplex PCR, the repertoire was profiled, and TCRdb retains in-frame clones only, with some absent. Here the sample spans approximately 150,000 clones, about 71% being singletons. Sample: PBMCs. These receptors all stem from a man in his forties or fifties in good health and CMV-seronegative.

The chain combines TRBV18 with TRBJ2-2; D unclear. The length of the CDR3 is 15 residues. V was clipped by 1 base and J by 1 base, with 7 bases between them. CDR1 KGHSH and CDR2 LQKENI come from the germline V gene. This CDR3 reads CASSPRAGNTGELFF. In DNA, the CDR3 is TGTGCCAGCTCACCACGGGCAGGGAACACCGGGGAGCTGTTTTTT.

The chain uses TRBV6-6 and TRBJ1-1; TRBD1 matches 7 bases. The germline V gene has CDR1 MNHNY and CDR2 SVGAGI (reference sequence). Losses at the gene ends were 5 bases for V and 5 bases for J; bases not matched to a gene: 11. This CDR3 has 15 amino acids. CDR3 loop: CASSPRTGTGTEAFF. As DNA, the CDR3 is TGTGCCAGCAGTCCCCGGACAGGAACGGGGACTGAAGCTTTCTTT.

V usage is TRBV5-1 and J usage is TRBJ1-2; the match to TRBD1 covers 9 bases. V lost 0 bases, J lost 8 bases, and 8 bases stayed unmatched. The V gene's germline CDR1 is SGHRS and CDR2 YFSETQ. This CDR3 is built from 15 residues. CDR3 region: CASSLAGTGTIGYTF. CDR3 coding DNA: TGCGCCAGCAGCTTGGCCGGGACAGGGACTATCGGCTACACCTTC.

The chain links TRBV6-6 to TRBJ1-2; 9 bases are shared with TRBD1. The CDR3 has 15 residues. J gave up 4 bases and V 4 bases, and 7 bases lay outside the gene matches. The germline V gene has CDR1 MNHNY and CDR2 SVGAGI (reference sequence). The CDR3 bases are TGTGCCAGCAGTTTCGCGGGACAGGGTTTCTATGGCTACACCTTC. This codes for CASSFAGQGFYGYTF.

This chain uses TRBV10-3 with TRBJ2-5, with D tentatively TRBD2 (6 bases). V shed 4 bases and J shed 3 bases, with 9 bases lying between them. CDR1 is ENHRY and CDR2 is SYGVKD in the germline V gene. The CDR3 spans 13 residues. CDR3: CAISGTGEETQYF. DNA of the CDR3: TGTGCCATCAGTGGGACGGGGGAAGAGACCCAGTACTTC.